Below are 13 T cell receptor beta chains sequenced from a single sample in a study of T cells in Graves' hyperthyroidism and ophthalmopathy (dated by TCRdb to between 2019 and 2020). To prepare the library, multiplex PCR was applied. Sequencing instrument: Illumina HiSeq 2000. TCR beta CDR3 regions were amplified from RNA transcripts. A first-round RT-PCR of the TCR CDR3 used the HTBI primer set with the Qiagen OneStep RT-PCR kit. TCRdb reran the public reads through fastp at Q25 and MiXCR, keeping productive beta chains. CDR3 protein sequences are deduplicated, and each keeps its most common genes and DNA. Within this sample are about 570,000 distinct CDR3 sequences, with about 45% of them counted one time only. 15% to 20% of the sample comes from the top ten. Sequencing was carried out using peripheral blood or thyroid tissue (not recorded which). The receptor set was obtained from an adult woman with Graves' disease, either hyperthyroidism or ophthalmopathy (not recorded which).

This clonotype was seen ten or more times. The V call is TRBV7-8, the J call TRBJ1-1; weak D call: TRBD1 (5 bases). This CDR3 is built from 16 residues. Trimming shortened V by 3 bases and J by 0 bases, and 14 bases separated the two germline ends. Germline V gene data show CDR1 as SGHVS and CDR2 as FQNEAQ. The chain's CDR3 is CASSFSGTTMNTEAFF. The CDR3 nucleotides are TGTGCCAGCAGCTTCTCGGGGACGACCATGAACACTGAAGCTTTCTTT.

This chain uses TRBV27 with TRBJ1-1; weak D call: TRBD1 (5 bases). The CDR3 loop spans 18 amino acids. From germline, CDR1 is MNHEY and CDR2 SMNVEV (reference sequence). V was pared by 6 bases and J by 1 base, with 24 bases between. CDR3 residues: CASSPHYVQVVGNTEAFF. CDR3 in DNA: TGTGCCAGCAGCCCCCATTATGTACAGGTGGTCGGGAACACTGAAGCTTTCTTT.

This chain connects TRBV25-1 to TRBJ2-2; D may correspond to TRBD1 or TRBD2 (6 bases each). Germline CDR1 is MGHDK and CDR2 is SYGVNS. The CDR3 is made up of 15 amino acids. Trimming left V 8 bases short and J 5 bases short, with 18 bases between. As DNA, the CDR3 is TGTGCCAGCTTGGTCGGGGGCAGCCAGACCGGGGAGCTGTTTTTT. Translated: CASLVGGSQTGELFF.

This clonotype occurred a few times. The gene calls are TRBV29-1 and TRBJ1-1; D is possibly TRBD1 (6 bases). The CDR3 runs to 13 residues. Trimming stripped 6 bases from V and 0 bases from J, with 11 bases between. Germline loops: CDR1 SQVTM, CDR2 ANQGSEA. CDR3 amino acids: CSVGGQMNTEAFF. CDR3 DNA: TGCAGCGTAGGGGGGCAGATGAACACTGAAGCTTTCTTT.

V gene TRBV15 combines with J gene TRBJ1-1; D unclear. The CDR3 length is 13 residues. V was pared by 3 bases and J by 7 bases, with 12 bases between. The germline V gene has CDR1 LNHNV and CDR2 YYDKDF (reference sequence). The CDR3 sequence is CATSSLLGGEAFF. The DNA of the CDR3 is TGTGCCACCAGCAGCTTATTAGGTGGTGAAGCTTTCTTT.

The chain carries TRBV11-1 and TRBJ2-7; TRBD1 is a possible D gene (7 bases). The V gene lost 5 bases and the J gene lost 4 bases, with 18 bases spanning the gap. Germline-derived CDR1 and CDR2 are SGHAT and FQDESV (reference sequence). The CDR3 has 15 amino acids. CDR3 coding DNA: TGTGCCAGCAGCCCGAACGGGGGACAGCCTTACGAGCAGTACTTC. Protein product: CASSPNGGQPYEQYF.

The gene calls are TRBV20-1 and TRBJ2-2; D is unclear. V lost 7 bases to trimming and J lost 1 base, with 10 bases between them. The germline CDR1 and CDR2 sequences are DFQATT and SNEGSKA (reference sequence). The CDR3 runs 13 residues. The CDR3 region has the DNA TGCAGTGTCCCGGGCGGGAACACCGGGGAGCTGTTTTTT. As protein: CSVPGGNTGELFF.

In its sample, this clonotype was seen many times. The gene calls are TRBV7-9 and TRBJ1-1, with D tentatively TRBD1 (6 bases). Germline values: CDR1 SEHNR, CDR2 FQNEAQ (reference sequence). V lost 4 bases and J 3 bases, leaving 15 bases between the germline ends. The CDR3 consists of 15 residues. CDR3 sequence reads: CASSSRRGADTEAFF. CDR3 nucleotide sequence: TGTGCCAGCAGCTCCCGGCGGGGGGCTGACACTGAAGCTTTCTTT.

The chain is built from TRBV24-1 and TRBJ1-3; possible D gene TRBD1, 5 bases. CDR3 length equals 17 residues. V was trimmed by 5 bases and J by 1 base, leaving 17 bases between them. Germline CDR1 is KGHDR and CDR2 is SFDVKD. The CDR3 loop is CATSAGGGVTSGNTIYF. The CDR3 nucleotides are TGTGCCACCAGTGCCGGCGGAGGGGTCACGTCTGGAAACACCATATATTTT.

This clonotype was seen more than once but under ten times. This chain connects TRBV12-3 or TRBV12-4 to TRBJ2-2; 8 positions match TRBD2. Losses at the gene ends were 2 bases for V and 12 bases for J; bases not matched to a gene: 8. This CDR3 region has 14 residues. CDR3 amino acids: CASSLTSGYSKLFF. The CDR3 nucleotides read TGTGCCAGCAGTTTAACTAGCGGCTATAGCAAGCTGTTTTTT.

The sample holds many counts of this clonotype. The gene calls are TRBV9 and TRBJ1-3; TRBD1 agrees at 8 bases. CDR1 is SGDLS and CDR2 is YYNGEE in the germline V gene. This CDR3 contains 16 residues. The junction had 9 bases not matched to a gene; V was cut back by 4 bases and J by 3 bases. The CDR3 sequence: CASSPGQAADGNTIYF. The CDR3 region has the DNA TGTGCCAGCAGCCCGGGACAGGCGGCGGATGGAAACACCATATATTTT.

The genes are TRBV29-1 and TRBJ2-7; possibly TRBD1 for D (5 bases). V was trimmed by 4 bases and J by 2 bases, leaving 9 bases between them. The CDR3 has 12 residues. Germline lookup yields CDR1 SQVTM and CDR2 ANQGSEA. This CDR3 reads CSVGVRAYEQYF. Written as DNA, the CDR3 is TGCAGCGTTGGGGTCAGGGCCTACGAGCAGTACTTC.

The chain carries TRBV7-8 and TRBJ1-5; D not resolved. This CDR3 has 15 residues. V was cut by 0 bases and J by 7 bases, with 13 bases left in between. Germline CDR1 and CDR2: SGHVS and FQNEAQ. Here the CDR3 DNA reads TGTGCCAGCAGCTTAGCGTCGGAGCGCCAGCAGCCCCAGCATTTT. It translates to CASSLASERQQPQHF.